This T cell receptor beta chain was found in a study of shared clonotypes between healthy human individuals. About the study: The composition of the donors was a couple of women and a few men aged 18 to 49. Study-level points and caveats: Relative to their counterparts shared across all four donors, non-shared clonotypes exhibited diminished generation probabilities. Estimated clonotype richness was generally higher in naive than memory subsets.

V shed 6 bases and J 4 bases; nucleotides not matched to a gene: 6. CDR3 size: 14 residues. The germline V gene has CDR1 MNHNS and CDR2 SASEGT. Worth noting for this clone: The antigen remains undetermined.

Only in-frame clones appear in the TCRdb table, and some are missing; sequencing was by immunoSEQ multiplex PCR. The data contain about 2,500,000 clones, around 90% of them seen just once; the ten biggest clones take up around 0.15%. Sequencing was performed on naive CD4+ T cells sorted from blood. Described subset: CD45RA+ positively selected. The genes are TRBV6-1 and TRBJ1-5; TRBD1 aligns across 7 bases. The source is a young man in good health. This chain's CDR3 is CASRGQLGNQPQHF. The CDR3 DNA is TGTGCCAGCAGGGGACAGCTCGGGAATCAGCCCCAGCATTTT.